This T cell receptor (beta chain) is drawn from a study of blood T cell repertoires in COVID-19. Study background: From T cells, B-cell-depleted T cells, or PBMCs came the material, which was cDNA or gDNA.

As processed by the authors: The authors estimated nucleated cell counts from reference gene primer amplification. Method: immunoSEQ multiplex PCR; TCRdb's copy keeps in-frame clones and lacks some. V and J calls and clone size are those listed in that table; D and trimming were worked out from the DNA. The sample lists roughly 250,000 clones, approximately 90% occurring once. The CDR3 sequence is 14 residues long. Germline V CDR1 and CDR2: KGHSH, LQKENI. The V and J ends lost 6 bases and 3 bases, in that order; junction bases with no gene match: 4. This sequence was found in a woman aged 40 to 50 who had recovered from COVID-19. Sequences were obtained from peripheral blood. V and J are TRBV18 and TRBJ2-7, with 11 bases identical to TRBD2. The DNA for the CDR3 is TGTGCCAGCTCCGCCGGGACTAGCGGCTACGAGCAGTACTTC. Protein: CASSAGTSGYEQYF.